The 10 T cell receptor beta chains in this list originate from one sample, sequenced in a study of T cells after yellow fever vaccination. TCRdb used MiXCR to reprocess the 5' RACE reads, holding one entry per CDR3 protein. Here the sample spans about 350,000 distinct CDR3 sequences, 11% being singletons. This specimen consisted of PBMCs, obtained on the day of the first yellow fever vaccination. The receptor source for this set is a man younger than 35 who received the YFV17D yellow fever vaccine.

The chain employs TRBV6-2 or TRBV6-3 and TRBJ2-5, with D possibly TRBD1 on 6 matching bases. The length of the CDR3 is 15 residues. The V gene lost 0 bases and the J gene lost 7 bases, with 15 bases spanning the gap. Per the germline V gene, CDR1 is MNHEY and CDR2 is SVGEGT. CDR3 in amino acids: CASSYSSRRGGTQYF. The CDR3 DNA reads TGTGCCAGCAGTTACTCGAGTCGCCGAGGGGGGACCCAGTACTTC.

This sequence joins TRBV4-1 and TRBJ2-3; 7 bases are a match to TRBD2. Germline-derived CDR1 and CDR2 are MGHRA and YSYEKL. The CDR3 spans 16 residues. The V and J ends lost 1 base and 2 bases, in that order; junction bases with no gene match: 6. CDR3 DNA: TGCGCCAGCAGCCAAGCGGTCCTAGCGGACACAGATACGCAGTATTTT. This encodes CASSQAVLADTDTQYF.

This chain connects TRBV7-8 to TRBJ2-7; TRBD1 might be the D (5 bases). The CDR3 spans 14 residues. V gave up 4 bases and J gave up 2 bases, with 12 bases separating them. CDR1 and CDR2 from the germline V gene are SGHVS and FQNEAQ. CDR3 bases: TGTGCCAGCAGCTCTGACAGTTTCCCCTACGAGCAGTACTTC. It codes for CASSSDSFPYEQYF. The full variable domain, with the rest looked up from reference TRBV7-8 and TRBJ2-7, is GAGVSQSPRYKVAKRGQDVALRCDPISGHVSLFWYQQALGQGPEFLTYFQNEAQLDKSGLPSDRFFAERPEGSVSTLKIQRTQQEDSAVYLCASSSDSFPYEQYFGPGTRLTVT.

The chain employs TRBV6-1 and TRBJ2-7; a possible D gene is TRBD1 (5 bases). V gave up 4 bases and J gave up 2 bases, with 9 bases separating them. The CDR3 totals 13 residues. Germline lookup yields CDR1 MNHNS and CDR2 SASEGT. The CDR3 region is CASSGDSPYEQYV. CDR3 DNA sequence: TGTGCCAGCAGTGGTGACAGTCCCTACGAGCAGTACGTC.

This clonotype was seen only a few times. The chain recombines TRBV18 with TRBJ1-2; no firm D call. V was trimmed by 2 bases and J by 3 bases, leaving 10 bases between them. Germline V gene sequence: CDR1 KGHSH, CDR2 LQKENI. The CDR3 extends over 14 amino acids. CDR3 residues: CASSPAPSDYGYTF. CDR3 DNA: TGTGCCAGCTCACCAGCGCCGAGCGACTATGGCTACACCTTC.

The chain carries TRBV20-1 and TRBJ2-6, with 7 bases lining up with TRBD1. CDR3 length: 17 residues. Germline V gene data show CDR1 as DFQATT and CDR2 as SNEGSKA (reference sequence). V lost 2 bases, J lost 1 base, and 8 bases stayed unmatched. CDR3 DNA: TGCAGTGCTAGAAACCGGGACAGTTATTCTGGGGCCAACGTCCTGACTTTC. This sequence encodes CSARNRDSYSGANVLTF.

This clonotype was counted a few times. The chain couples TRBV7-9 to TRBJ2-2; 7 bases align to TRBD2. The CDR3 runs to 17 residues. The germline gives CDR1 SEHNR, CDR2 FQNEAQ (reference sequence). V lost 0 bases and J lost 2; bases outside the gene matches: 6. The CDR3 nucleotides are TGTGCCAGCAGCTTAGCCGGGACTACCACAAACACCGGGGAGCTGTTTTTT. Translating gives CASSLAGTTTNTGELFF.

This chain uses TRBV4-3 with TRBJ2-2; D unresolved. The CDR3 has 12 residues. V was clipped by 0 bases and J by 8 bases, with 4 bases between them. Germline V lookup: CDR1 LGHNA, CDR2 YSLEER. DNA of the CDR3: TGCGCCAGCAGCCAAGATGGAGGGGAGCTGTTTTTT. Translated, it gives CASSQDGGELFF.

This clonotype was observed many times. The V gene is TRBV10-3, the J gene TRBJ2-3; 7 nucleotides agree with TRBD2. The CDR3 totals 16 residues. J gave up 0 bases and V 8 bases, and 11 bases lay outside the gene matches. Germline V CDR1 and CDR2: ENHRY, SYGVKD. The CDR3 loop reads CAISPAGVRSTDTQYF. Written as DNA, the CDR3 is TGTGCCATCTCCCCGGCGGGGGTCAGAAGCACAGATACGCAGTATTTT.

The sample holds many counts of this clonotype. The chain combines TRBV3-1 with TRBJ2-7, with 8 nucleotides matching TRBD2. The germline V gene has CDR1 LGHDT and CDR2 YNNKEL (reference sequence). V lost 4 bases and J lost 6; bases outside the gene matches: 8. The CDR3 runs 14 residues. The CDR3 protein is CASSRPGGTGEQYF. The CDR3 DNA is TGTGCCAGCAGCCGCCCGGGGGGGACGGGCGAGCAGTACTTC.